This T cell receptor beta chain is drawn from a study of molecular identifiers for immune sequencing clone quantification (dated by TCRdb to 2016 to 2018). Looking at the study overall: In a replicate experiment, RNA from roughly 18,000 or 92,000 naive CD8 T cells was split into five aliquots, four of which were sequenced. The study was a methods study using CD8 T cells to benchmark molecular-identifier clustering-based TCR repertoire sequencing (MIDCIRS) and TCR RNA copy counting.

From the cysteine up to the phenylalanine, the CDR3 has a length of 14 residues. The sequence is cut down to CDR3 DNA, 42 bases in frame from base 1. Trimmed from V: 2 bases; trimmed from J: 4 bases; junction bases lacking a gene match: 1. From the germline V gene (reference sequence), CDR1 is LNHDA and CDR2 is SQIVND. Libraries of naive CD8 T cells were built from around 20,000 to 990,000 sorted cells, with 10%, 30% or 50% of the purified RNA used. Naive CD8 T cells, defined as CD8+CD4-CCR7+CD45RA+, were FACS-sorted into RLT Plus buffer on a BD FACSAria II. Approximately eleven TCR copies' worth of Jurkat RNA were spiked into roughly 20,000-1,000,000 naive CD8 T cell samples to test detection sensitivity. Enrichment of CD8 T cells was done with RosetteSep CD8+ T Cell Enrichment Cocktail plus Ficoll-Paque, and ACK red cell lysis came afterward. The library was prepared using PCR. Sequencing was carried out with a NextSeq 500. Bulk TCR libraries were generated as previously described, with the TCR primers listed in Table S5 used. Total RNA was purified with the Qiagen AllPrep DNA/RNA kit. Before analysis, reads from multiple sequencing runs of one library were combined. The authors' analysis ran thus. Reads were retained only if the reads had an exact TCR constant sequence, and the retained reads were trimmed to 150 nt and grouped according to their 12-nt molecular barcodes. Reads within each barcode group were sub-clustered using a 15% Levenshtein threshold, and quality-weighted consensus sequences were constructed for each RNA molecule. Non-functional sequences were removed, as were lower-count sequences one edit away from another. Based on fitting two negative binomial distributions, any barcode sub-cluster with under 20% of the maximum read count was discarded. The public reads were reprocessed in TCRdb via fastp at Q25 and MiXCR, keeping in-frame beta chains. Rows with one shared CDR3 protein collapse into an entry with the most common genes and DNA. The V and J calls, along with clone size, are taken from TCRdb and not from the paper's own processing. The sample table records 79,000 or so distinct CDR3 sequences; about 23% of these occur just once. The leading ten clones occupy roughly 0.76% of the sample.

The study at large found these results: In CMV-specific effector cells, clones with more than 20 RNA copies accounted for over 97% of molecules, whereas in naive cells such clones accounted for under 1%. Highly expanded clone sizes could be underestimated because identical TCR molecules may share a barcode. Even against a background of around 950,000 naive CD8 T cells, spiked-in Jurkat TCR RNA amounting to a single cell's worth was reported to be detectable. Without barcode sub-clustering, chimeric consensus sequences inflated TCR diversity; chimeras reached as high as 47%. Modeling estimated about 3.3 recovered TCR RNA copies per cell, compared with about 10 by digital PCR, which implies 30% to 35% capture efficiency. The naive libraries included spiked-in Jurkat TCR RNA (fewer than eleven copies' worth), and this RNA is not part of the donor repertoire.

This clonotype was observed a handful of times. What this receptor recognizes is not known. No base quality information exists; no much larger clone differs at one position. The source is a human donor in good health. Some libraries in this study had Jurkat cell RNA spiked in. The sequenced sample consisted of naive CD8+ T cells from blood, with Jurkat cell RNA spiked in. Explained via the paper, the cell subset or site label denotes: FACS-sorted CD8+CD4-CCR7+CD45RA+ naive T cells. The rearranged chain carries TRBV19 and TRBJ2-1; 8 nucleotides in the junction match TRBD1. The nucleotides are TGTGCCAGTAGTATACAGGGGGCTTACAATGAGCAGTTCTTC. Translated, this gives CASSIQGAYNEQFF.